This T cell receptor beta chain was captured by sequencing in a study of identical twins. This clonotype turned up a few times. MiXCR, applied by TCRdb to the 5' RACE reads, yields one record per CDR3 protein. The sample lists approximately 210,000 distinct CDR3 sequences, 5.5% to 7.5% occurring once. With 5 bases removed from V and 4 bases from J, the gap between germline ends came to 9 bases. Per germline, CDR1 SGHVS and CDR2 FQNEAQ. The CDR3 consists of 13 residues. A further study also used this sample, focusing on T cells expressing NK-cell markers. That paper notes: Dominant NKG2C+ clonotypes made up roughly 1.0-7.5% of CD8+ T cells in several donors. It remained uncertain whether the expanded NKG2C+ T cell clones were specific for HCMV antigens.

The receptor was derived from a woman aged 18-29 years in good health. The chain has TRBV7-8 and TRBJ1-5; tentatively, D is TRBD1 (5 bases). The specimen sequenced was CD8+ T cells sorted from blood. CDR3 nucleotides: TGTGCCAGCAGCAGCAGACAGAATCAGCCCCAGCATTTT. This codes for CASSSRQNQPQHF.